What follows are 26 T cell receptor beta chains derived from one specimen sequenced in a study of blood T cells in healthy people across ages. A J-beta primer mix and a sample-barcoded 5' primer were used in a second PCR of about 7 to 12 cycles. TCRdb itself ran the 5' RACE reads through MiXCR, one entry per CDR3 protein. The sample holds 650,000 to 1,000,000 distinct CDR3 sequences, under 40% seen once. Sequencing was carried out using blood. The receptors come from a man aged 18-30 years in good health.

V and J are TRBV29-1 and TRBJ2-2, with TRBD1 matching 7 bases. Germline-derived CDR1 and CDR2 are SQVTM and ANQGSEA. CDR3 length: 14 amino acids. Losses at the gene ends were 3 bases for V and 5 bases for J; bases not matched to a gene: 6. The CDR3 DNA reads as TGCAGCGTTGAGAGGGGGCAACGAACCGGGGAGCTGTTTTTT. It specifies CSVERGQRTGELFF.

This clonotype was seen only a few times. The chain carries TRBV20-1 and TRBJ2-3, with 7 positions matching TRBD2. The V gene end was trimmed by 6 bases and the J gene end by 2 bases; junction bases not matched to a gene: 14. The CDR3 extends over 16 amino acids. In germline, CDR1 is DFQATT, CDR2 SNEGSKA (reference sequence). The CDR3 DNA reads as TGCAGTGCCCCCGAGTTCCCGGGGGGATCCACAGATACGCAGTATTTT. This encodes CSAPEFPGGSTDTQYF.

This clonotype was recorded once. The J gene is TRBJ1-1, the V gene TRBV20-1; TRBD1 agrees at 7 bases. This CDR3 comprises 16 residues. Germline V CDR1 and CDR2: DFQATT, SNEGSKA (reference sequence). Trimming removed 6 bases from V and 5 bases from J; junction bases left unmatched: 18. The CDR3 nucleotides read TGCAGTGCCTCATCTGGGAGGGGGCTGAGGTATACTGAAGCTTTCTTT. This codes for CSASSGRGLRYTEAFF.

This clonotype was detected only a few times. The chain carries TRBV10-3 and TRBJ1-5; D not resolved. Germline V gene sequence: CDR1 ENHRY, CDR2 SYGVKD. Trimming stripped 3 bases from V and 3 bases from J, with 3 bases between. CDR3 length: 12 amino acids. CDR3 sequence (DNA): TGTGCCATCAGTGATAACAATCAGCCCCAGCATTTT. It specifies CAISDNNQPQHF.

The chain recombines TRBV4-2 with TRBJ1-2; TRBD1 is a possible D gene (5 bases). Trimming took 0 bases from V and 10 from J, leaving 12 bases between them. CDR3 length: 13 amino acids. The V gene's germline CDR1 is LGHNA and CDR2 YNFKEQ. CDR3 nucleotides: TGTGCCAGCAGCCAAGATGGCCAGGGATCCTACACCTTC. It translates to CASSQDGQGSYTF.

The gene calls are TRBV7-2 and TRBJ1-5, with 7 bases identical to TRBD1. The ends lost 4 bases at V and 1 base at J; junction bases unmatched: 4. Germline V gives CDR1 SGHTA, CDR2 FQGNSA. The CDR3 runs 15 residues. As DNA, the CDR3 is TGTGCCAGCAGCTCAGGGGGTTACAGCAATCAGCCCCAGCATTTT. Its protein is CASSSGGYSNQPQHF. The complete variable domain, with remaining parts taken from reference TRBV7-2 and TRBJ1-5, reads GAGVSQSPSNKVTEKGKDVELRCDPISGHTALYWYRQSLGQGLEFLIYFQGNSAPDKSGLPSDRFSAERTGGSVSTLTIQRTQQEDSAVYLCASSSGGYSNQPQHFGDGTRLSIL.

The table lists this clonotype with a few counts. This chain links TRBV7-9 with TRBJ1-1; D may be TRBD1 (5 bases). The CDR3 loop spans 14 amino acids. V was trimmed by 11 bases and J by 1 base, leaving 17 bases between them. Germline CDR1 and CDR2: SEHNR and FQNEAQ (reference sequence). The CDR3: CASAPRERNTEAFF. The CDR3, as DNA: TGTGCCTCGGCCCCCAGGGAGAGGAACACTGAAGCTTTCTTT. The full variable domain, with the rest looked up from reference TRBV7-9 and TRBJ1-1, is DTGVSQNPRHKITKRGQNVTFRCDPISEHNRLYWYRQTLGQGPEFLTYFQNEAQLEKSRLLSDRFSAERPKGSFSTLEIQRTEQGDSAMYLCASAPRERNTEAFFGQGTRLTVV.

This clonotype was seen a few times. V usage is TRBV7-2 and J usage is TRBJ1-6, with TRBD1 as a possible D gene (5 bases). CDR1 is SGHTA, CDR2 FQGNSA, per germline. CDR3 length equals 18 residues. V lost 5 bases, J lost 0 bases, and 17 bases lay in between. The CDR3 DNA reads TGTGCCAGCAGCATTCAAATGGACACAAGCTCCTATAATTCACCCCTCCACTTT. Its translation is CASSIQMDTSSYNSPLHF. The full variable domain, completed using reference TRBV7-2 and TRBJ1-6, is GAGVSQSPSNKVTEKGKDVELRCDPISGHTALYWYRQSLGQGLEFLIYFQGNSAPDKSGLPSDRFSAERTGGSVSTLTIQRTQQEDSAVYLCASSIQMDTSSYNSPLHFGNGTRLTVT.

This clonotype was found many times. The CDR3 DNA reads TGCAGTGCTAGAGATTTCCTAGCGGGGGGGCGAATAGATACGCAGTATTTT. Translating it yields CSARDFLAGGRIDTQYF. This rearrangement joins TRBV20-1 to TRBJ2-3; 12 nucleotides agree with TRBD2. There are 17 residues in the CDR3. Germline lookup yields CDR1 DFQATT and CDR2 SNEGSKA (reference sequence). J lost 5 bases, V lost 0 bases, and 9 bases had no gene match.

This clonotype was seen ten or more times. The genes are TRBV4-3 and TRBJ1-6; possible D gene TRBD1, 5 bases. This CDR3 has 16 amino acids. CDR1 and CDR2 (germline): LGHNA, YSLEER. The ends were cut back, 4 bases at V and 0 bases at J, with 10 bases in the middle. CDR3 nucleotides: TGCGCCAGCAGCCCTGACAGCATCTCCTATAATTCACCCCTCCACTTT. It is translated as CASSPDSISYNSPLHF.

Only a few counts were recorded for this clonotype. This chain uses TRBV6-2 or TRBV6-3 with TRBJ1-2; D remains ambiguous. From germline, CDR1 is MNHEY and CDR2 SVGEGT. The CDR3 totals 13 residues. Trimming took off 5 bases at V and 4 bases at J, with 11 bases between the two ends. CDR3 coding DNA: TGTGCCAGCAGTCAACAGCTGGTCTATGGCTACACCTTC. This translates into CASSQQLVYGYTF.

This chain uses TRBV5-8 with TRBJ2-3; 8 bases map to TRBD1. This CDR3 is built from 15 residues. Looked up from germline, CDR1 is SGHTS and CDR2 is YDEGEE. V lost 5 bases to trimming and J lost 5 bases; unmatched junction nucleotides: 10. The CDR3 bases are TGTGCCAGCAGACGGCGACAGGGGCTGGGAGATACGCAGTATTTT. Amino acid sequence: CASRRRQGLGDTQYF.

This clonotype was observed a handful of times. CDR3: CASSLRGYEKLFF. The DNA of the CDR3 is TGTGCCAGCAGCTTGAGGGGGTACGAAAAACTGTTTTTT. The rearrangement joins TRBV7-9 to TRBJ1-4; D is perhaps TRBD1 (6 bases). Deletions cut 3 bases from V and 8 bases from J, with 10 bases between. CDR3 length equals 13 residues. In germline, CDR1 is SEHNR, CDR2 FQNEAQ (reference sequence).

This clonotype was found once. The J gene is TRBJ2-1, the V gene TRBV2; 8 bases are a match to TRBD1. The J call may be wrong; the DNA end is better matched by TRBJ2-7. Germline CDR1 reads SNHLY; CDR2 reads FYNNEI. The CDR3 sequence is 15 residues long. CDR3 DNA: TGTGCCAGCAGTGCGGACAGGGCAGCATACAATGAGCAGTACTTC. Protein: CASSADRAAYNEQYF.

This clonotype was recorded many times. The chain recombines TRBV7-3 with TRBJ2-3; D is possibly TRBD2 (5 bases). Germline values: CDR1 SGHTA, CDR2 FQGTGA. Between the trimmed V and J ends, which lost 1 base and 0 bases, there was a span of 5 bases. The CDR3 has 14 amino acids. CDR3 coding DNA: TGTGCCAGCAGCTTAAGCGGGAGCACAGATACGCAGTATTTT. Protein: CASSLSGSTDTQYF.

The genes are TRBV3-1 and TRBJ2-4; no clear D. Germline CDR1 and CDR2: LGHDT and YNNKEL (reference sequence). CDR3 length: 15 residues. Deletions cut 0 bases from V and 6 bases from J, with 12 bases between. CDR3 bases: TGTGCCAGCAGCCAAGATCTAAGGGCAGGAAACATTCAGTACTTC. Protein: CASSQDLRAGNIQYF.

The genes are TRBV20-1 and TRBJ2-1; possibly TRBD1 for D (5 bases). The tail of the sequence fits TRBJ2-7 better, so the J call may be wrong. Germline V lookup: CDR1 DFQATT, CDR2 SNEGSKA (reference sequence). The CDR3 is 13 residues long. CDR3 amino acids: CSARPTGGNGQYF. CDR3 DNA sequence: TGCAGTGCTCGGCCCACAGGCGGCAATGGGCAGTACTTC.

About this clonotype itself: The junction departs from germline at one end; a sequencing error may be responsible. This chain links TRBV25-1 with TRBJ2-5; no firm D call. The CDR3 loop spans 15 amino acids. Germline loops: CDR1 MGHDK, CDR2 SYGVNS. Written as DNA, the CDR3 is TGTGCCAACAGTGAATCGGCCTGGGACCAAGAGACCCAGTACTTC. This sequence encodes CANSESAWDQETQYF. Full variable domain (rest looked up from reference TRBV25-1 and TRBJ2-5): EADIYQTPRYLVIGTGKKITLECSQTMGHDKMYWYQQDPGMELHLIHYSYGVNSTEKGDLSSESTVSRIRTEHFPLTLESARPSHTSQYLCANSESAWDQETQYFGPGTRLLVL.

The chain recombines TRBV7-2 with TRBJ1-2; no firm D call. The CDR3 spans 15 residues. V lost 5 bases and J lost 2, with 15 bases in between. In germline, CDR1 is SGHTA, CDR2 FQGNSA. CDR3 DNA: TGTGCCAGCAGCCCCCGTATAACAGAGAACTATGGCTACACCTTC. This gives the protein CASSPRITENYGYTF.

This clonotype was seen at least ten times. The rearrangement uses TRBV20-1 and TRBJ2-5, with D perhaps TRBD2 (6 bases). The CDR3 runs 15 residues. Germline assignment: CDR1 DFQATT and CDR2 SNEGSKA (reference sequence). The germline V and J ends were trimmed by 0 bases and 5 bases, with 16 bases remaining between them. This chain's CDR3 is CSARDIGLNRETQYF. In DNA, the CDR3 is TGCAGTGCTAGAGATATCGGACTAAATAGGGAGACCCAGTACTTC.

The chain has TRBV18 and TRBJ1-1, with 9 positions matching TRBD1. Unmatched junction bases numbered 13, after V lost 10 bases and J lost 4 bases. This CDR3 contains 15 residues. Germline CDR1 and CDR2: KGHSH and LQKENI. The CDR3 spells CATIEGQGVSTEAFF. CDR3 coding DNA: TGTGCCACGATTGAGGGACAGGGAGTGAGCACTGAAGCTTTCTTT.

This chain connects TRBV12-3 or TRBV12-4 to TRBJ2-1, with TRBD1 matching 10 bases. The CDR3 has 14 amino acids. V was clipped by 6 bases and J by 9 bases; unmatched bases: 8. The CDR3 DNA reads TGTGCCAGCAGCCCAAGACAGGGGGCGGGTGAGCAGTTCTTC. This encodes CASSPRQGAGEQFF.

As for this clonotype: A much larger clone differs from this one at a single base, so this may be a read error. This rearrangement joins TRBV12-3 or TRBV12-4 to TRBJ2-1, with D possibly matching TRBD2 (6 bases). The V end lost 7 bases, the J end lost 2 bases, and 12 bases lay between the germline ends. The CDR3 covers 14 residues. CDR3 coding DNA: TGTGCCAGCATCGCGGGCGGGGCCTACAATGAGCAGTTCTTC. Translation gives CASIAGGAYNEQFF.

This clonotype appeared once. The CDR3 region has the DNA TGTGCCAGCAGTCTCAACTCTGGAAACACCATATATTTT. Translating gives CASSLNSGNTIYF. The rearrangement uses TRBV6-1 and TRBJ1-3; D not certain. CDR1 MNHNS and CDR2 SASEGT come from the germline V gene. The ends were cut back, 5 bases at V and 0 bases at J, with 5 bases in the middle. The CDR3 has 13 amino acids.

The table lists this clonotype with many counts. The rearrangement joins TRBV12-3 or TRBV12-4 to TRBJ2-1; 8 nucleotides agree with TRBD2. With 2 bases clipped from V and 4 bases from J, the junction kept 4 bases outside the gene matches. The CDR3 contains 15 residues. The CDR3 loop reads CASSLQAGGYNEQFF. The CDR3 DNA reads TGTGCCAGCAGTTTACAGGCGGGGGGTTACAATGAGCAGTTCTTC.

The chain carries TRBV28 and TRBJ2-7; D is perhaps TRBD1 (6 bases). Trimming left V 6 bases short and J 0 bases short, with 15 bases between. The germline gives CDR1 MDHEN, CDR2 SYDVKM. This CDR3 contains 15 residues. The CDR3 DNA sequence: TGTGCCAGCAGCCCGAGACAGGACAGCTCCTACGAGCAGTACTTC. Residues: CASSPRQDSSYEQYF.